This entry features one T cell receptor beta chain sequence. After extraction with the RNeasy kit, about 0.45 to 1 ug of the RNA was reverse transcribed using random hexamers. MiXCR, run by TCRdb on the immunoSEQ multiplex PCR reads, gives a single entry per CDR3 protein. The sample yields about 140,000 distinct CDR3 sequences, roughly 95% seen once. The data belong to a study of CD8 T cells in Susac syndrome. Trimming took off 1 base at V and 4 bases at J, with 11 bases between the two ends. The CDR3 loop spans 15 amino acids. CDR1 LGHNA and CDR2 YNFKEQ come from the germline V gene. The chain combines TRBV4-2 with TRBJ1-5; D not certain. Input material: CD4+ T cells from PBMCs. The sequence came from a human donor with multiple sclerosis. The CDR3 DNA reads as TGTGCCAGCAGCCAAGGGCCGGAACTGAATCAGCCCCAGCATTTT. Residues: CASSQGPELNQPQHF.